Included here is one T cell receptor (beta chain) sequence, with context. The antigen it recognizes is unknown. No much larger clone exists at a distance of one base, and base qualities are not known. This sample is part of a study of blood T cell repertoires in COVID-19 (TCRdb year 2020). Concerning the study at large: Collaborator samples came from the United States, Italy and Spain and covered acute and convalescent phases of COVID-19. The material from the prospective study consisted of cDNA or gDNA derived from T cells, B-cell-depleted T cells, or PBMCs. Where available, HLA class I and class II types were taken from metadata supplied by the sample provider and were not determined by assay-based typing. Deeply sampled blood TCRbeta repertoires from subjects exposed to, actively infected with, or recovered from COVID-19 were included in the dataset. The samples were drawn from two sources: the first 160 participants of the ongoing ImmuneRACE study, and over 950 subjects contributed by 6 global collaborators. Nearly every sample came with metadata listing a de-identified subject ID, COVID-19 status, age in years and sex. The repertoires were made available in a free public database intended to serve as a resource for research on the immune response to SARS-CoV-2. Broader findings and caveats from the paper: Clinical and demographic metadata were provided uncurated, with the amount varying by source and participant.

In Seattle, one collaborating source enrolled patients while the infection was active and tracked those patients longitudinally over the course of disease. Whole blood was collected in K2EDTA tubes by collaborating institutions according to the institutions' own protocols. Collaborator samples were shipped for TCRbeta analysis as frozen whole blood, isolated PBMCs, or DNA extracted from either sample type. The CDR3 runs 13 amino acids, cysteine and phenylalanine included. This entry keeps only the CDR3 DNA: 39 bases, framed from base 1. The V and J ends are trimmed by 4 bases and 6 bases, leaving 10 bases between them. CDR1 MNHEY and CDR2 SVGEGT are derived from the germline V gene. The immunoSEQ Assay, a bias-controlled multiplex PCR, was used to amplify TCRbeta CDR3 regions from genomic DNA. Turning to the authors' computational methods: The number of nucleated cells in each sample was estimated from the amplification of reference gene primers within the assay. To quantify the absolute abundance of each unique TCRbeta CDR3 rearrangement, sequence reads were collapsed and filtered. For each sample, productive Simpson clonality was calculated as the square root of Simpson's diversity index across productive rearrangements. TCRdb took this table from immuneACCESS and kept in-frame rearrangements with V and J called. Such tables lack part of the clones; where checked against another copy, unresolved V genes explain under half of the gap, and the rest is unexplained. D and trimming were read from the DNA, whereas the V and J calls and clone size are those reported in that table. Here the sample has hundreds of thousands of clones; approximately 91% occur a single time. Jointly, the top ten make up roughly 12% of the sample.

The sequenced sample was peripheral blood. Recombination linked TRBV6-2 or TRBV6-3 to TRBJ1-5; the D gene lacks a confident call. This clonotype was sampled from a woman aged 25 to 39 with COVID-19, enrolled during active disease. Read as DNA, the sequence is TGTGCCAGCAGTTCGGGGATTCGTCAGCCCCAGCATTTT. The resulting protein is CASSSGIRQPQHF.